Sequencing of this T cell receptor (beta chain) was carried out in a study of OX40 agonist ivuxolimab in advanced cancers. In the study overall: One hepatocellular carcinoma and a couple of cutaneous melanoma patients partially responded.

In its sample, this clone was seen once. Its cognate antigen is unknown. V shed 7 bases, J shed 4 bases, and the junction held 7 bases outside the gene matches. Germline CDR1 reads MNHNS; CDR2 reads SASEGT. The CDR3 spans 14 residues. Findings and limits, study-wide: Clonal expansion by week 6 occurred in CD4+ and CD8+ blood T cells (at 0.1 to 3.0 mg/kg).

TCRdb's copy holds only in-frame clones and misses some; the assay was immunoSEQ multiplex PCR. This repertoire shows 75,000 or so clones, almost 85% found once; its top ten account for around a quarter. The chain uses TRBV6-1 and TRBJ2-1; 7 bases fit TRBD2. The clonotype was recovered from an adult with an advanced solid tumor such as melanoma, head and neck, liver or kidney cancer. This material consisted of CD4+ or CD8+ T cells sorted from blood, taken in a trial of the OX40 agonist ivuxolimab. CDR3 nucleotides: TGTGCCAGCAACTGGGCGGGGGATTACAATGAGCAGTTCTTC. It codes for CASNWAGDYNEQFF.